This TCR beta chain was sequenced during a study of blood T cell repertoires in COVID-19. CDR1 is MDHEN, CDR2 SYDVKM, per germline. The CDR3 length is 12 residues. The ends lost 5 bases at V and 4 bases at J; junction bases unmatched: 1. Profiled with immunoSEQ multiplex PCR; TCRdb holds only in-frame clones, not every one. The table lists some 100,000 clones, 80% to 95% of them singletons. The sequence came from a man in his sixties with acute or convalescent COVID-19. Sequencing was performed on peripheral blood. The rearrangement links TRBV28 to TRBJ2-7, with 8 bases matching TRBD1. The chain's CDR3 is CASSTGGYEQYF. The CDR3 coding sequence is TGTGCCAGCAGTACAGGGGGGTACGAGCAGTACTTC.